The 11 T cell receptor beta chains below were found in one sample sequenced in a study of shared clonotypes between healthy human individuals. Method: immunoSEQ multiplex PCR; TCRdb's copy keeps in-frame clones and lacks some. The sample contains fewer than 1.8 million clones, roughly 98.5% of which appear only once. Sequencing input: naive CD4+ T cells sorted from blood. The subset: CD45RA+ positively selected. Receptor source: a man aged 25 to 40 in good health.

The chain carries TRBV7-8 and TRBJ2-3, with TRBD2 matching 10 bases. The CDR3 totals 17 residues. Germline trimming cut 2 bases from V and 3 bases from J; bases unmatched to any gene: 8. The V gene's germline CDR1 is SGHVS and CDR2 FQNEAQ. CDR3 loop: CASSLRSGRANTDTQYF. CDR3 sequence (DNA): TGTGCCAGCAGCTTACGAAGCGGGAGGGCCAATACAGATACGCAGTATTTT.

V gene TRBV7-9 combines with J gene TRBJ2-2; TRBD2 matches 7 bases. CDR1 and CDR2 (germline): SEHNR, FQNEAQ (reference sequence). The V gene end was trimmed by 3 bases and the J gene end by 6 bases; junction bases not matched to a gene: 13. The length of the CDR3 is 17 residues. This CDR3 is CASSFDPLGGSPGELFF. The CDR3 DNA sequence: TGTGCCAGCAGCTTTGACCCCCTAGGCGGGAGTCCCGGGGAGCTGTTTTTT. The variable domain in full, with the rest retrieved from reference TRBV7-9 and TRBJ2-2, is DTGVSQNPRHKITKRGQNVTFRCDPISEHNRLYWYRQTLGQGPEFLTYFQNEAQLEKSRLLSDRFSAERPKGSFSTLEIQRTEQGDSAMYLCASSFDPLGGSPGELFFGEGSRLTVL.

The chain joins TRBV18 to TRBJ2-7, with 7 bases aligning to TRBD2. V shed 3 bases, J shed 2 bases, and the junction held 10 bases outside the gene matches. From germline, CDR1 is KGHSH and CDR2 LQKENI. CDR3 length: 16 amino acids. CDR3 in DNA: TGTGCCAGCTCACCCGACCCGGGGAGGGGACCCTACGAGCAGTACTTC. Its translation is CASSPDPGRGPYEQYF.

This chain uses TRBV27 with TRBJ2-5; D is possibly TRBD2 (5 bases). With 5 bases removed from V and 3 bases from J, the gap between germline ends came to 10 bases. The germline CDR1 and CDR2 sequences are MNHEY and SMNVEV (reference sequence). The CDR3 is 13 amino acids. This CDR3 reads CASSPGEKETQYF. CDR3 nucleotide sequence: TGTGCCAGCAGTCCCGGGGAAAAAGAGACCCAGTACTTC.

The V gene is TRBV11-2, the J gene TRBJ2-7; 9 bases are a match to TRBD1. CDR3 size: 14 residues. Trimming took 5 bases from V and 6 from J; bases not matched to a gene: 8. The germline gives CDR1 SGHAT, CDR2 FQNNGV. CDR3 region: CASSRRDRAREQYF. In DNA form, the CDR3 reads TGTGCCAGCAGCCGTAGGGACAGGGCGCGCGAGCAGTACTTC.

This clone was observed once. The V and J genes are TRBV6-6 and TRBJ2-7, with 12 bases aligning to TRBD2. V lost 6 bases to trimming and J lost 6 bases; unmatched junction nucleotides: 9. CDR1 and CDR2 (germline): MNHNY, SVGAGI (reference sequence). There are 15 residues in the CDR3. For the CDR3, the DNA is TGTGCCAGCAGACCCGGACTAGCGGGACCTTCCGAGCAGTACTTC. Residues: CASRPGLAGPSEQYF.

The chain combines TRBV29-1 with TRBJ2-7, with a weak D call TRBD2 (6 bases). CDR1 SQVTM and CDR2 ANQGSEA come from the germline V gene. The CDR3 runs to 14 residues. V was trimmed by 4 bases and J by 2 bases, leaving 15 bases between them. Written as DNA, the CDR3 is TGCAGCGTTGTGGAAGCGGGTGGCCCCTACGAGCAGTACTTC. Translating it yields CSVVEAGGPYEQYF.

This sequence joins TRBV14 and TRBJ1-2; D is unresolved. V gave up 2 bases and J gave up 7 bases, with 14 bases separating them. The length of the CDR3 is 14 residues. Germline-derived CDR1 and CDR2 are SGHDN and FVKESK. For the CDR3, the DNA is TGTGCCAGCAGCCAAATTATATTAAGTGGTGGCTACACCTTC. It specifies CASSQIILSGGYTF.

The rearrangement links TRBV25-1 to TRBJ2-5; D gene unclear. Germline loops: CDR1 MGHDK, CDR2 SYGVNS. The V gene lost 6 bases and the J gene lost 4 bases, with 6 bases spanning the gap. The CDR3 loop spans 11 amino acids. The CDR3 nucleotides are TGTGCCAGCAGAACTACAGAGACCCAGTACTTC. Translating it yields CASRTTETQYF.

The chain carries TRBV25-1 and TRBJ2-1; TRBD2 matches at 7 bases. CDR1 and CDR2 (germline): MGHDK, SYGVNS. This CDR3 comprises 14 residues. Trimming at V came to 6 bases and at J to 8 bases, leaving 10 bases not matched to a gene. The CDR3 bases are TGTGCCAGCAGCCGCATGGGGGGGAGCGATGAGCAGTTCTTC. Its protein is CASSRMGGSDEQFF. The entire variable domain, with the rest obtained from reference TRBV25-1 and TRBJ2-1, is as follows: EADIYQTPRYLVIGTGKKITLECSQTMGHDKMYWYQQDPGMELHLIHYSYGVNSTEKGDLSSESTVSRIRTEHFPLTLESARPSHTSQYLCASSRMGGSDEQFFGPGTRLTVL.

The CDR3 nucleotides are TGTGCCAGCACCTACGGACCGTCGAACACTGAAGCTTTCTTT. Translated, it gives CASTYGPSNTEAFF. The chain has TRBV6-5 and TRBJ1-1; D is uncertain. CDR3 length equals 14 residues. Germline V gene data show CDR1 as MNHEY and CDR2 as SVGAGI. V was shortened by 7 bases and J by 1 base, with 13 bases between the two germline ends.